The present T cell receptor beta chain was sequenced within a study of identical twins' blood T cells. Whole-study context: Roughly 6 alpha and roughly six beta libraries together yielded tens of millions of reads.

A remark on this clonotype: Compared with germline, one end of the junction differs, possibly owing to a read error.

TCRdb ran MiXCR on the 5' RACE reads and lists one entry per CDR3 protein. The repertoire has 1,000 to 1,500 distinct CDR3 sequences, roughly 70% of them found once; the top ten carry about 10%. Six healthy women, forming three identical twin pairs, donated samples. The three twin pairs were reared together, likely meeting the same infections. This CDR3 has 15 amino acids. Per germline, CDR1 MGHDK and CDR2 SYGVNS. J is TRBJ2-1 and V is TRBV25-1; 9 bases match TRBD1. Specimen: PBMCs. The sequence came from a woman aged 18-49 years in good health. CDR3 sequence: CASSATGGLYNEQFF. CDR3 in DNA: TGTGCCAGCAGTGCGACAGGGGGATTATACAATGAGCAGTTCTTT. The full variable domain, its missing parts supplied by reference TRBV25-1 and TRBJ2-1, is EADIYQTPRYLVIGTGKKITLECSQTMGHDKMYWYQQDPGMELHLIHYSYGVNSTEKGDLSSESTVSRIRTEHFPLTLESARPSHTSQYLCASSATGGLYNEQFFGPGTRLTVL.